Sequencing of this T cell receptor (beta chain) was carried out in a study of monozygotic twins with inflammatory bowel disease. CDR1 is SGHRS, CDR2 YFSETQ, per germline. The CDR3 sequence is 16 residues long. For this clonotype: Its matching antigen is unknown.

Study findings and constraints: Healthy co-twins showed greater TCRbeta diversity (inverse Simpson) than IBD patients.

Total RNA from whole blood was isolated with no T cell sorting. Each sample had eight separate cDNA synthesis reactions. Nested PCRs (approximately 16 and 10 cycles, two total) were applied to TCRalpha and TCRbeta cDNA. For each CDR3 protein, TCRdb gives one entry from its re-call of the 5' RACE reads, without DNA. Its table lists roughly 200,000 distinct CDR3 sequences. The TCR was taken from a human donor with ulcerative colitis or Crohn's disease, or a healthy co-twin of an affected twin (not recorded which). The chain couples TRBV5-1 to TRBJ2-2. The specimen was blood. The CDR3: CASSLASYNVPGELFF. Full variable domain (rest looked up from reference TRBV5-1 and TRBJ2-2): KAGVTQTPRYLIKTRGQQVTLSCSPISGHRSVSWYQQTPGQGLQFLFEYFSETQRNKGNFPGRFSGRQFSNSRSEMNVSTLELGDSALYLCASSLASYNVPGELFFGEGSRLTVL.